This T cell receptor (beta chain) is from a study of memory CD4+ T cells and cytomegalovirus serostatus. The CDR3 sequence is 17 residues long. Germline CDR1 and CDR2: SGHTA and FQGNSA. V gave up 1 base and J gave up 3 bases; unmatched junction bases: 7. The assay was immunoSEQ multiplex PCR, and TCRdb's table has in-frame clones only and misses some. The sample records 80,000 to 100,000 clones, 75% to 90% being singletons. Single viable CD3+CD4+CD8-CD45RO+ cells were sorted as the memory CD4+ T cells. Specimen: memory CD4+ T cells from blood. This rearrangement joins TRBV7-2 to TRBJ2-2, with 8 bases aligning to TRBD1. The TCR was taken from an adult in good health and CMV-seropositive. CDR3 region: CASSLGGPGGYTGELFF. CDR3 sequence (DNA): TGTGCCAGCAGCTTAGGGGGTCCAGGGGGCTACACCGGGGAGCTGTTTTTT. Complete variable domain (other parts from reference TRBV7-2 and TRBJ2-2): GAGVSQSPSNKVTEKGKDVELRCDPISGHTALYWYRQSLGQGLEFLIYFQGNSAPDKSGLPSDRFSAERTGGSVSTLTIQRTQQEDSAVYLCASSLGGPGGYTGELFFGEGSRLTVL.